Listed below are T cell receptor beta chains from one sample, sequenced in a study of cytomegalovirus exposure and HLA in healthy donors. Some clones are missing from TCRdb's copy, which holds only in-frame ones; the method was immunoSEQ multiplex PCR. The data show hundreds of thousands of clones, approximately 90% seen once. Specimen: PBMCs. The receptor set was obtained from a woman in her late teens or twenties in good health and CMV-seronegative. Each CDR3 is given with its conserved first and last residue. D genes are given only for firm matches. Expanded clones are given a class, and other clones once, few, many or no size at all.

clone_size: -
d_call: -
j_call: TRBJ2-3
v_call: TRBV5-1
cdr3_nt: TGCGCCAGCAGCTTTACCGCGAGGCCGGGAACTAGCACAGATACGCAGTATTTT
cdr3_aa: CASSFTARPGTSTDTQYF

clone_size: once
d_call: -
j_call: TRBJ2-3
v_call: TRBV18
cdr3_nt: TGTGCCAGCTCGCAGGTACAGGGCACAGATACGCAGTATTTT
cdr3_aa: CASSQVQGTDTQYF

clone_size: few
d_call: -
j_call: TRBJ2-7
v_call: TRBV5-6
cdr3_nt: TGTGCCAGCAGCTTGTCCGAGAAAGCGGACGAGCAGTACTTC
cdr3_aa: CASSLSEKADEQYF

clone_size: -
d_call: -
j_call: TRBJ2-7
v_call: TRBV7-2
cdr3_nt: TGTGCCAGCAGTATTGGTGGTCCGAGCTCCTACGAGCAGTACTTC
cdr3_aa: CASSIGGPSSYEQYF

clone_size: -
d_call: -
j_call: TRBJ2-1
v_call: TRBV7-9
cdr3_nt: TGTGCCAGCAGCTTGATGCAGGGGTGGACCTTTTCCTACAATGAGCAGTTCTTC
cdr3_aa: CASSLMQGWTFSYNEQFF

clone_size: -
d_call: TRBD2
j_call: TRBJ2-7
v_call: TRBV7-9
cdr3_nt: TGTGCCAGCAGCCTACTAGCGGGCGGGGAGCAGTACTTC
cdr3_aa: CASSLLAGGEQYF

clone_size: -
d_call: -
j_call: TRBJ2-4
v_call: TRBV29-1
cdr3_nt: TGCAGCGTTGCCAGGGCTACTGACCAGGTTAGGTACTTC
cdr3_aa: CSVARATDQVRYF

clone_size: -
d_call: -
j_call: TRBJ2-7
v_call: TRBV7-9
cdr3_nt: TGTGCCAGCAGACGTGGGGCAGGGGTGGCCTACGAGCAGTACTTC
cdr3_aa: CASRRGAGVAYEQYF

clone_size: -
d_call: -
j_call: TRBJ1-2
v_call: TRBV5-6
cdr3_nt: TGTGCCAGCAGTCTAGGCGGGATTGGCTACACCTTC
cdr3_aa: CASSLGGIGYTF

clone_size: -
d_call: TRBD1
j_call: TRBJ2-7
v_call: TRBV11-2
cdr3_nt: TGTGCCAGCAGCTTAGGGACAGGGGGCACCTACGAGCAGTACTTC
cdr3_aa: CASSLGTGGTYEQYF

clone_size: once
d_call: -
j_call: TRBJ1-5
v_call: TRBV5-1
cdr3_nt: TGCGCCAGCAGCAGCGGGGAGAGCAATCAGCCCCAGCATTTT
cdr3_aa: CASSSGESNQPQHF

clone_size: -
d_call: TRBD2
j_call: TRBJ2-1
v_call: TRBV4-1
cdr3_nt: TGCGCCAGCAGCCGACTAGCGGGACTTTACAATGAGCAGTTCTTC
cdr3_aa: CASSRLAGLYNEQFF

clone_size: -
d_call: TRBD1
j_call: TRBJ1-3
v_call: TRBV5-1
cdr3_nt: TGCGCCAGGAAACGAGGGGGCTTGAACTCTGGAAACACCATATATTTT
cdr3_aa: CARKRGGLNSGNTIYF

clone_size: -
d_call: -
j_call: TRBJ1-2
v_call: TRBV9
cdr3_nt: TGTGCCAGCAGCGTTCGGGGATGGTGGGGCTACACCTTC
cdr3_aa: CASSVRGWWGYTF

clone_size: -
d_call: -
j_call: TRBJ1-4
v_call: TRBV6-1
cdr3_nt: TGTGCCAGCGGGCCCTTCTTTAATGAAAAACTGTTTTTT
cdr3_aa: CASGPFFNEKLFF

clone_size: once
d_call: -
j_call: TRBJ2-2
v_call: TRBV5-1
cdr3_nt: TGCGCCAGCAGCTCGACAGGTCCCGGGGAGCTGTTTTTT
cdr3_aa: CASSSTGPGELFF

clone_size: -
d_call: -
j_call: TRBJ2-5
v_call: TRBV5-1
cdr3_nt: TGCGCCAGCAGGAAGGGGGTGGGGTACCAAGAGACCCAGTACTTC
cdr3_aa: CASRKGVGYQETQYF

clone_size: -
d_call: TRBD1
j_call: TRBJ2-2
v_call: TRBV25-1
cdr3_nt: TGTGCCAGCAGTTTCCTGACAGGGGCATACACCGGGGAGCTGTTTTTT
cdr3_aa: CASSFLTGAYTGELFF

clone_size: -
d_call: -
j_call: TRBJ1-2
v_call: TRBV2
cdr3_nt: TGTGCCAGCAGTGGGGGGACTTCCCATAACTATGGCTACACCTTC
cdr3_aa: CASSGGTSHNYGYTF

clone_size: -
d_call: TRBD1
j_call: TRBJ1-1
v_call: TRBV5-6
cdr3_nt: TGTGCCAGCAGCTTGAACAGGGGCACTGAAGCTTTCTTT
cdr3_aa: CASSLNRGTEAFF

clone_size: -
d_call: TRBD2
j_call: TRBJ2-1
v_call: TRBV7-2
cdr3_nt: TGTGCCAGCAGCTTAGTCGGCGGGGGCTCCTACAATGAGCAGTTCTTC
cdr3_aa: CASSLVGGGSYNEQFF

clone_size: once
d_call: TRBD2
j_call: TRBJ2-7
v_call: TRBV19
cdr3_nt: TGTGCCAGTAGTTCTAATCCCGGGACTAGCTTTTACGAGCAGTACTTC
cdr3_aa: CASSSNPGTSFYEQYF

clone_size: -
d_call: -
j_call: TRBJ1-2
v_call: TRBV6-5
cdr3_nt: TGTGCCAGCAGTTACCCCGCAGGGGCTGGCTACACCTTC
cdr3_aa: CASSYPAGAGYTF

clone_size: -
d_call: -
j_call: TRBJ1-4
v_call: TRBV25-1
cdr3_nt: TGTGCCAGCAGTGACCCACAGGGAAGGGAAAAACTGTTTTTT
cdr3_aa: CASSDPQGREKLFF

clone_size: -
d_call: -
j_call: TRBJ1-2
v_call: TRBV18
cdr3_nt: TGTGCCAGCTCGACCGCGGGGGGGGTGCTCTATGGCTACACCTTC
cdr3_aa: CASSTAGGVLYGYTF

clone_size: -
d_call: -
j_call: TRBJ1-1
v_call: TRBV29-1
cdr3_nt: TGCAGCGTTGAAGGGGGGACATTGAACACTGAAGCTTTCTTT
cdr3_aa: CSVEGGTLNTEAFF

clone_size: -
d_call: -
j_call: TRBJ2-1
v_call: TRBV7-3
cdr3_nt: TGTGCCAGCAGCTTAACGGACAGACCCTACAATGAGCAGTTCTTC
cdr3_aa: CASSLTDRPYNEQFF

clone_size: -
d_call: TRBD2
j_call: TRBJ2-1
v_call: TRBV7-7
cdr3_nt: TGTGCCAGCAGCTCCAGCACCGAGAGCGGGATCCATGAGCAGTTCTTC
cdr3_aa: CASSSSTESGIHEQFF

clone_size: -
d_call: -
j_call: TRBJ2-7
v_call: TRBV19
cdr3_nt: TGTGCCAGTAGTATTGGACACAACCCTATCTACGAGCAGTACTTC
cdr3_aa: CASSIGHNPIYEQYF

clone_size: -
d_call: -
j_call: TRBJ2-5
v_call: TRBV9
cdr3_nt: TGTGCCAGCAGCGCAGGACTTGAGACCCAGTACTTC
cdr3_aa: CASSAGLETQYF

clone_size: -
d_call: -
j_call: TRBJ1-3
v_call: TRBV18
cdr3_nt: TGTGCCAGCTCACCTGCGGGTCCCCAACGGGCTGGAAACACCATATATTTT
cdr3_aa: CASSPAGPQRAGNTIYF

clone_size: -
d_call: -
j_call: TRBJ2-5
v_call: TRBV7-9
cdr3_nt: TGTGCCAGCAGCTTTCCGGGATTTCAAGAGACCCAGTACTTC
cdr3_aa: CASSFPGFQETQYF

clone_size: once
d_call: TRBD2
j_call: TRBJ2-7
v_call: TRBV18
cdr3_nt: TGTGCCAGCTCACCAAATCAAGCGGGAGCATCCTACGAGCAGTACTTC
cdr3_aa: CASSPNQAGASYEQYF

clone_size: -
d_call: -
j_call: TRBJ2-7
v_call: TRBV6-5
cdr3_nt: TGTGCCAGTAGGGTACTCGGAGGGGGCGGTTACGAGCAGTACTTC
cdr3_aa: CASRVLGGGGYEQYF

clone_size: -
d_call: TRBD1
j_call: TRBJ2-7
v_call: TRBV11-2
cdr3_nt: TGTGCCAGCAGCTCCGGGACAGGGGGCTCCCACGAGCAGTACTTC
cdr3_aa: CASSSGTGGSHEQYF

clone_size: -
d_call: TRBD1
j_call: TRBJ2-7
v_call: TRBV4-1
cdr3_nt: TGCGCCAGCAGCCAAGGTAGACAGGGGGGAACCTACGAGCAGTACTTC
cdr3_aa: CASSQGRQGGTYEQYF

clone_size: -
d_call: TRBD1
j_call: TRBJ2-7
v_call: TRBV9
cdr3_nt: TGTGCCAGCAGCGTAGCTACAGGGGCTCTCTCCCTAGAGCAGTACTTC
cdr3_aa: CASSVATGALSLEQYF

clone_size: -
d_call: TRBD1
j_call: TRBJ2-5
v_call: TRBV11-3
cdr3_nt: TGTGCCAGCAGCTTGGGACAGGGGCGAAACTTCCAAGAGACCCAGTACTTC
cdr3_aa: CASSLGQGRNFQETQYF

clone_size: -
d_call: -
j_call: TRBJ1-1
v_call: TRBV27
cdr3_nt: TGTGCCAGCAGTTTAAGGGGCACTGAAGCTTTCTTT
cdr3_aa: CASSLRGTEAFF

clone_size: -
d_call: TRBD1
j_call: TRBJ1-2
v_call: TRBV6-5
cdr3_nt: TGTGCCAGCAGTTACTCGATCGGGACAGGGAACTATGGCTACACCTTC
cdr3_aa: CASSYSIGTGNYGYTF

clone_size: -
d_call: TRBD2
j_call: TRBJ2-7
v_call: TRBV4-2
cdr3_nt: TGTGCCAGCAGCCAAATTGGACTAGCGGGAGTCGACGAGCAGTACTTC
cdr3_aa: CASSQIGLAGVDEQYF

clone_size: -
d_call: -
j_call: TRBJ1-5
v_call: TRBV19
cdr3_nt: TGTGCCAGTAGTCTCGAGCTACCCCAGCATTTT
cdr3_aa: CASSLELPQHF

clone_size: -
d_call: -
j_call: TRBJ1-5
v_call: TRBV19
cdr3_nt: TGTGCCAGTAGGGTTGAGGGAACCCAGCCCCAGCATTTT
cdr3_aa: CASRVEGTQPQHF

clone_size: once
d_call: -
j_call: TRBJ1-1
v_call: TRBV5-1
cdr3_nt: TGCGCCAGCAGCTTGGTCGTGAACACTGAAGCTTTCTTT
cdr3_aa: CASSLVVNTEAFF

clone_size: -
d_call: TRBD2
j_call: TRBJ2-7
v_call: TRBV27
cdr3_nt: TGTGCCAGCAGTTTAGCTAGCGGGATCTACGAGCAGTACTTC
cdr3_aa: CASSLASGIYEQYF

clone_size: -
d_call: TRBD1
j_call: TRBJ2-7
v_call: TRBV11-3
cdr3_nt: TGTGCCAGCAGCCCCGGACAGGACCCTTACGAGCAGTACTTC
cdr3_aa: CASSPGQDPYEQYF

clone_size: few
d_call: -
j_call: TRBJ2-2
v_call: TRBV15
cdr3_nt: TGTGCCACCAGCACCGGGGGATTTAGTTACACCGGGGAGCTGTTTTTT
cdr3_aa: CATSTGGFSYTGELFF